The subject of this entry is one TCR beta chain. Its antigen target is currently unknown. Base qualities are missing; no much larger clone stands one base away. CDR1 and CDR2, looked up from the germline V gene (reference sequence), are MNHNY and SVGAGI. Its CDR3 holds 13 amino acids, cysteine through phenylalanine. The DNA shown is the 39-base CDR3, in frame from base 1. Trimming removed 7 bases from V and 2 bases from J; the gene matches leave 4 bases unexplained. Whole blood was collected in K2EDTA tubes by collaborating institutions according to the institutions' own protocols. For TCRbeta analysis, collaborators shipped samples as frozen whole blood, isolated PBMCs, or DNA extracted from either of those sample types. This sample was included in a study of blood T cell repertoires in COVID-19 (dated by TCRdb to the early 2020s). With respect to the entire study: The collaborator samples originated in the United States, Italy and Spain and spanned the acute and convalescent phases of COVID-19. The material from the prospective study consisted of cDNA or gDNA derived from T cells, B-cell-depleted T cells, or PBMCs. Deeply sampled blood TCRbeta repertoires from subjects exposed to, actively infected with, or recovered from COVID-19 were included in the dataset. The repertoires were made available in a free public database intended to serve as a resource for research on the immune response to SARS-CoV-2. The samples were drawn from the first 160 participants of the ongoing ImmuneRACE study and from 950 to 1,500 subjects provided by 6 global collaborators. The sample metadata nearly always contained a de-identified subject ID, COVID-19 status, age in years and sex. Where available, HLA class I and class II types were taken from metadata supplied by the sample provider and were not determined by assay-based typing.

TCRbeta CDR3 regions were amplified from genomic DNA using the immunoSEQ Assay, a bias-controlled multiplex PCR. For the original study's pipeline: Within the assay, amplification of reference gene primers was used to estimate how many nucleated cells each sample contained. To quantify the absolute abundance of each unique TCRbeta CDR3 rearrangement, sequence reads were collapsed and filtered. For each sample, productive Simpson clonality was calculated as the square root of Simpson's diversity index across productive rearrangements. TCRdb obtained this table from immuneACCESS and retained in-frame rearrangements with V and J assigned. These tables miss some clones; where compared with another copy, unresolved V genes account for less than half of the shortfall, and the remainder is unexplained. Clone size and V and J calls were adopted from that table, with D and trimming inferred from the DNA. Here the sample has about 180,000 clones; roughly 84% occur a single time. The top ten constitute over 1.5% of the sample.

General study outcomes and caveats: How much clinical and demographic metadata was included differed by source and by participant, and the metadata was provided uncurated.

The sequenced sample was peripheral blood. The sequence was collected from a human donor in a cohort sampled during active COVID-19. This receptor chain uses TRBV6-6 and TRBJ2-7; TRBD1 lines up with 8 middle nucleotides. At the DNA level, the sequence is TGTGCCAGCACCCAGGGACAGGCCTACGAGCAGTACTTC. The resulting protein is CASTQGQAYEQYF.